This is a list of T cell receptor beta chains from one sample in a study of breast tumors, draining lymph nodes, adjacent tissues. TCRdb re-called the multiplex PCR reads with MiXCR, one entry per CDR3 protein. The table has about 230,000 distinct CDR3 sequences, approximately 30% seen once; the top ten hold 1.1% to 1.5%. Sequenced: axillary lymph node tissue. These receptors were collected from a female donor with breast cancer. Some clones in this sample may be carry-over from other donors' samples. Each CDR3 is given with its conserved first and last residue. The D gene is left open where the match is weak. Clone size is shown for a subset of rows, as once, few, many or a class of expanded clone.

>TRBV7-9|TRBJ2-3|.|.
CASSKDAGGSGDTQYF
TGTGCCAGCAGCAAGGACGCTGGTGGGAGTGGCGATACGCAGTATTTT
>TRBV20-1|TRBJ2-2|TRBD1|.
CSALTGFQAGELFF
TGCAGTGCTTTGACAGGGTTTCAAGCCGGGGAGCTGTTTTTT
>TRBV6-4|TRBJ2-2|TRBD2|many
CASSARPGLAVVNTGELFF
TGTGCCAGCAGTGCCAGGCCGGGACTAGCGGTAGTTAACACCGGGGAGCTGTTTTTT
>TRBV20-1|TRBJ1-4|TRBD1|.
CSARAGQGREKLFF
TGCAGTGCTAGGGCGGGACAGGGGAGGGAAAAACTGTTTTTT
>TRBV9|TRBJ2-5|TRBD1|many
CASSAGQDRQETQYF
TGTGCCAGCAGCGCCGGACAGGACCGCCAAGAGACCCAGTACTTC
>TRBV4-2|TRBJ1-1|.|many
CAISTRGTEAFF
TGTGCCATCTCGACGCGAGGGACTGAAGCTTTCTTT
>TRBV29-1|TRBJ1-2|.|.
CGVEGGDFYGCTF
.
>TRBV20-1|TRBJ2-5|.|many
CSARLGETQSF
TGCAGTGCTAGATTGGGAGAGACCCAGTCCTTC
>TRBV7-2|TRBJ2-5|.|once
CARSLGGEARSKTQYF
TGTGCCCGCAGCTTAGGGGGGGAGGCTAGGAGCAAGACCCAGTACTTC
>TRBV7-8|TRBJ2-1|.|.
CASSSTTELSYNEQFF
TGTGCCAGCAGCTCGACGACAGAACTCTCCTACAATGAGCAGTTCTTC
>TRBV6-5|TRBJ1-1|.|few
CASSYSQGVNTEAFF
TGTGCCAGCAGTTACAGTCAGGGCGTGAACACTGAAGCTTTCTTT
>TRBV7-3|TRBJ1-3|.|.
CASRPTLDSHDTIYF
TGTGCCAGCAGGCCTACCTTGGACAGCCACGACACCATATATTTT
>TRBV7-9|TRBJ2-1|.|many
CASSPPLGSLSSYNEQFF
TGTGCCAGCAGCCCCCCTTTAGGTAGCCTAAGCTCCTACAATGAGCAGTTCTTC
>TRBV20-1|TRBJ2-7|TRBD2|.
CSAGEGTSGPYEHYF
TGCAGTGCTGGAGAAGGGACTAGCGGCCCCTACGAGCACTACTTC
>TRBV20-1|TRBJ2-5|TRBD2|many
CSASLGTRGWETQYF
TGCAGTGCTTCACTCGGGACTAGGGGTTGGGAGACCCAGTACTTC
>TRBV6-5|TRBJ2-4|.|.
CASSITRKNIQYF
TGTGCCAGCAGTATTACACGGAAAAACATTCAGTACTTC
>TRBV7-6|TRBJ2-7|.|many
CASSAGPYEQYF
TGTGCCAGCAGCGCGGGACCGTACGAGCAGTACTTC
>TRBV25-1|TRBJ2-3|.|many
CASRGGVYGTDTQYF
TGTGCCAGCAGGGGTGGTGTTTACGGCACAGATACGCAGTATTTT
>TRBV18|TRBJ1-2|.|many
CASSPAAPRLYGYTF
TGTGCCAGCTCACCTGCAGCTCCTAGATTGTATGGCTACACCTTC
>TRBV4-1|TRBJ2-1|.|many
CASSQYTSSYNEQFF
TGCGCCAGCAGCCAATACACGAGCTCCTACAATGAGCAGTTCTTC
>TRBV5-1|TRBJ2-7|TRBD2|many
CASSLAAGGRGEQYF
TGCGCCAGCAGCTTGGCGGCGGGAGGTCGGGGCGAGCAGTACTTC
>TRBV20-1|TRBJ1-1|.|few
CSAIHWGTEAFF
TGCAGTGCCATCCACTGGGGCACTGAAGCTTTCTTT
>TRBV5-4|TRBJ2-5|.|.
CASRDFTETQYF
TGTGCCAGCAGAGATTTCACAGAGACCCAGTACTTC
>TRBV5-1|TRBJ1-5|.|once
CASSSCVLISNQPQHF
TGTGCCAGCAGCTCATGTGTCTTGATTAGCAATCAGCCCCAGCATTTT
>TRBV30|TRBJ2-7|TRBD2|many
CAWSVRGTSGIYEQYF
TGTGCCTGGAGTGTAAGAGGGACTAGCGGGATTTACGAGCAGTACTTC
>TRBV5-1|TRBJ2-2|TRBD2|many
CASSGTSNSGELFF
TGCGCCAGCAGCGGGACTAGTAACTCCGGGGAGCTGTTTTTT
>TRBV11-3|TRBJ2-5|.|.
CASSFYICSALYRGQETQYF
.